This is a list of T cell receptor beta chains from one sample in a study of blood T cell repertoires in COVID-19. TCRdb's copy holds only in-frame clones and misses some; the assay was immunoSEQ multiplex PCR. Among 15,000 to 17,000 clones listed, around four fifths were seen once. Sequencing was carried out using peripheral blood. The source of these receptors is a man older than 75 with active or convalescent COVID-19. CDR3s include the opening cysteine and the closing phenylalanine or tryptophan. A D gene is named only where the DNA matches it firmly. Only part of the rows carry a size: once, few, many, or a class if the clone is expanded.

CDR3 protein,CDR3 DNA,V gene,D gene,clone size,J gene
CASSQGQLNTEAFF,TGTGCCAGCAGCCAAGGACAATTGAACACTGAAGCTTTCTTT,TRBV3-1/TRBV3-2,NA,NA,TRBJ1-1
CASSFGPGETEAFF,TGTGCCAGCAGTTTTGGTCCGGGTGAAACTGAAGCTTTCTTT,TRBV28,NA,NA,TRBJ1-1
CASSWDRGGQETQYF,TGTGCCAGCAGCTGGGACAGGGGGGGCCAAGAGACCCAGTACTTC,TRBV5-6,TRBD1,NA,TRBJ2-5
CASSRGQNTEAFF,TGTGCCAGCAGCCGGGGACAGAACACTGAAGCTTTCTTT,TRBV7-9,NA,NA,TRBJ1-1
CASSQEQGALRRTEAFF,TGCGCCAGCAGCCAAGAGCAGGGGGCTTTGAGGCGGACTGAAGCTTTCTTT,TRBV4-1,TRBD1,NA,TRBJ1-1
CASSPGLAGQETQYF,TGTGCCAGCAGCCCGGGACTAGCGGGGCAAGAGACCCAGTACTTC,TRBV5-6,TRBD2,NA,TRBJ2-5
CASSKAPRRRGDEKLFF,TGTGCCAGCAGCAAAGCCCCAAGACGGCGGGGGGATGAAAAACTGTTTTTT,TRBV21-1,NA,NA,TRBJ1-4
CASSIIAGAVGELFF,TGTGCCAGCAGCATCATAGCGGGGGCGGTCGGGGAGCTGTTTTTT,TRBV7-3,TRBD2,NA,TRBJ2-2
CASSLKNRGPTDTQYF,TGTGCCAGCAGCTTGAAAAACAGGGGGCCCACAGATACGCAGTATTTT,TRBV5-8,TRBD1,NA,TRBJ2-3
CASSGGQGAGANVLTF,TGTGCCAGCAGTGGTGGACAGGGGGCTGGGGCCAACGTCCTGACTTTC,TRBV6-1,TRBD1,once,TRBJ2-6
CASGETGTDTQYF,TGTGCCAGCGGCGAAACAGGGACAGATACGCAGTATTTT,TRBV5-5,NA,NA,TRBJ2-3
CASSLTQNQPQHF,TGTGCCAGCAGCTTAACACAGAATCAGCCCCAGCATTTT,TRBV7-3,NA,NA,TRBJ1-5
CASSWVESNEQFF,TGTGCCAGCAGTTGGGTGGAGAGCAATGAGCAGTTCTTC,TRBV28,NA,NA,TRBJ2-1
CATSRDLQSEAFF,TGTGCCACCAGCAGAGATCTACAGAGTGAAGCTTTCTTT,TRBV15,NA,NA,TRBJ1-1
CASSYPEGPGEQYF,TGTGCCAGCAGTTACCCGGAGGGGCCTGGGGAGCAGTACTTC,TRBV6-5,NA,NA,TRBJ2-7
CAGRQGMEAFF,TGTGCCGGACGACAGGGAATGGAAGCTTTCTTT,TRBV30,TRBD1,NA,TRBJ1-1
CASRTGDNYGYTF,TGTGCCAGTCGGACAGGGGACAACTATGGCTACACCTTC,TRBV19,TRBD1,NA,TRBJ1-2
CASSVGSGGDSNQPQHF,TGTGCCAGCAGCGTAGGTTCAGGGGGCGATAGCAATCAGCCCCAGCATTTT,TRBV9,TRBD1,NA,TRBJ1-5
CASSQERRGPNEQFF,TGTGCCAGCAGCCAAGAAAGGAGGGGGCCGAATGAGCAGTTCTTC,TRBV4-2,NA,few,TRBJ2-1
CASSSRLAGKNEQFF,TGTGCCAGCAGCTCAAGACTAGCGGGGAAGAATGAGCAGTTCTTC,TRBV7-9,TRBD2,NA,TRBJ2-1
CASSQDQAGMGSQPQHF,TGTGCCAGCAGCCAAGATCAAGCGGGGATGGGGAGTCAGCCCCAGCATTTT,TRBV4-2,NA,NA,TRBJ1-5
CATSRRVAGNYEQYF,TGTGCCACTTCCCGGAGGGTAGCGGGGAACTACGAGCAGTACTTC,TRBV3-1/TRBV3-2,TRBD2,NA,TRBJ2-7
CASSLLQETQYF,TGTGCCAGCAGCTTACTACAAGAGACCCAGTACTTC,TRBV7-2,NA,NA,TRBJ2-5
CASSEARYEQYF,TGTGCCAGCAGTGAAGCGAGATACGAGCAGTACTTC,TRBV6-1,NA,NA,TRBJ2-7
CASAEGRGSYEQYF,TGTGCCAGCGCGGAGGGCCGTGGGTCCTACGAGCAGTACTTC,TRBV2,NA,NA,TRBJ2-7
CASSGRQSANTGELFF,TGTGCCAGCAGCGGAAGACAGAGCGCGAACACCGGGGAGCTGTTTTTT,TRBV5-8,NA,NA,TRBJ2-2
CASSQPGLFNEQFF,TGTGCCAGCAGCCAACCGGGACTCTTCAATGAGCAGTTCTTC,TRBV5-5,NA,once,TRBJ2-1
CASSPLSRGEYF,TGTGCCAGCTCACCACTCAGTCGCGGGGAGTACTTC,TRBV18,NA,NA,TRBJ2-5
CASSERSGRRTEQYF,TGTGCCAGCAGTGAAAGAAGCGGCAGGAGAACCGAGCAGTACTTC,TRBV2,NA,NA,TRBJ2-7
CATAVRGSGEKLFF,TGTGCCACCGCCGTAAGAGGGTCCGGAGAAAAACTGTTTTTT,TRBV15,NA,NA,TRBJ1-4
CASSASGGAGTDTQYF,TGTGCCAGCAGCGCCAGCGGGGGGGCCGGCACAGATACGCAGTATTTT,TRBV7-2,TRBD2,NA,TRBJ2-3
CASSAGWEQYF,TGCGCCAGCAGCGCGGGTTGGGAGCAGTACTTC,TRBV5-1,NA,NA,TRBJ2-7
CASSVSWTGEEFGEKLFF,TGTGCCAGCAGTGTCTCGTGGACAGGGGAGGAGTTTGGGGAAAAACTGTTTTTT,TRBV28,TRBD1,NA,TRBJ1-4
CASSEVWGVYGYTF,TGTGCCAGCAGTGAAGTTTGGGGGGTCTATGGCTACACCTTC,TRBV6-1,NA,NA,TRBJ1-2
CASSDLAGGGETQYF,TGTGCCAGCAGCGATCTGGCAGGGGGAGGAGAGACCCAGTACTTC,TRBV14,NA,once,TRBJ2-5
CSVERDPSSYNEQFF,TGCAGCGTTGAACGGGATCCGAGCTCCTACAATGAGCAGTTCTTC,TRBV29-1,NA,NA,TRBJ2-1
CASEGNRGLLYGYTF,TGTGCCAGCGAGGGGAACAGGGGACTCCTTTATGGCTACACCTTC,TRBV28,TRBD1,NA,TRBJ1-2
CASSLAGTGLYGYTF,TGTGCCAGCAGCTTAGCAGGGACAGGGCTCTATGGCTACACCTTC,TRBV7-2,TRBD1,once,TRBJ1-2
CASSQATSGGAQEQFF,TGCGCCAGCAGCCAAGCCACTAGCGGGGGGGCCCAGGAGCAGTTCTTC,TRBV4-3,TRBD2,NA,TRBJ2-1
CATRTGMTYNEQFF,TGTGCCACCAGAACAGGAATGACCTACAATGAGCAGTTCTTC,TRBV10-3,NA,once,TRBJ2-1
CASSFRDNSPLHF,TGCGCCAGCAGCTTTCGGGATAATTCACCCCTCCACTTT,TRBV5-1,NA,few,TRBJ1-6
CASSRTGTGLNQPQHF,TGTGCCAGCTCACGTACCGGGACAGGGCTTAATCAGCCCCAGCATTTT,TRBV18,TRBD1,NA,TRBJ1-5
CASSYGQGNYGYTF,TGTGCCAGCAGTTACGGGCAGGGTAACTATGGCTACACCTTC,TRBV6-5,NA,NA,TRBJ1-2
CASSQGWDYQAYEQYF,TGTGCCAGCAGCCAAGGGTGGGACTACCAAGCCTACGAGCAGTACTTC,TRBV3-1/TRBV3-2,TRBD2,NA,TRBJ2-7